This T cell receptor (beta chain) was captured by sequencing in a study of blood T cells in healthy people across ages. Overall study: With template switching, about one barcoded beta molecule was captured per two T cells.

This CDR3 has 14 amino acids. Trimming cost V 3 bases and J 7 bases; bases outside gene matches: 8. The use of a sample-barcoded 5' primer and a J-beta primer mix characterized a second PCR of roughly 7 to 11 cycles. TCRdb fed the 5' RACE reads into MiXCR, producing one record per CDR3 protein. This table holds 800,000 or so distinct CDR3 sequences, just under 25% found once. The sample was also reused in another study, on T cells of mothers and their children.

The sequenced sample consisted of blood. The chain carries TRBV12-3 or TRBV12-4 and TRBJ2-7, with 8 positions matching TRBD2. The sequence derives from a boy between 10 and 17 years old in good health. CDR3 DNA sequence: TGTGCCAGCAGTTTCGAACTAGCGGTTAGAGAGCAGTACTTC. It translates to CASSFELAVREQYF.